Sequencing of this T cell receptor (beta chain) was carried out in a study of cytomegalovirus exposure and HLA in healthy donors. Broader study findings: As a later analysis showed, several of the most significant clusters appeared to be linked to common viral pathogens. In a later analysis, a genetic analysis reported fewer productive-TCR N-insertions in an Asian-associated ancestry cluster than the cohort average.

Of note for this clone: Antigen specificity is unknown.

CDR3 length equals 15 residues. Per the germline V gene, CDR1 is SGHNT and CDR2 is YYREEE (reference sequence). The V and J ends lost 3 bases and 0 bases respectively, with 12 bases between them. The PCR contained 60 Vbeta and 13 Jbeta primers. Generated by immunoSEQ multiplex PCR, the TCRdb table keeps only in-frame clones and is missing some. The data contain some 130,000 clones, less than 85% of them singletons. Sequencing was done on a sample of PBMCs. This rearrangement joins TRBV5-4 to TRBJ1-1, with D perhaps TRBD1 (5 bases). The sequence derives from a woman aged 50 to 60 in good health and CMV-seropositive. CDR3 bases: TGTGCCAGCAGCTCGGCGGGACGGTTGAACACTGAAGCTTTCTTT. It codes for CASSSAGRLNTEAFF.